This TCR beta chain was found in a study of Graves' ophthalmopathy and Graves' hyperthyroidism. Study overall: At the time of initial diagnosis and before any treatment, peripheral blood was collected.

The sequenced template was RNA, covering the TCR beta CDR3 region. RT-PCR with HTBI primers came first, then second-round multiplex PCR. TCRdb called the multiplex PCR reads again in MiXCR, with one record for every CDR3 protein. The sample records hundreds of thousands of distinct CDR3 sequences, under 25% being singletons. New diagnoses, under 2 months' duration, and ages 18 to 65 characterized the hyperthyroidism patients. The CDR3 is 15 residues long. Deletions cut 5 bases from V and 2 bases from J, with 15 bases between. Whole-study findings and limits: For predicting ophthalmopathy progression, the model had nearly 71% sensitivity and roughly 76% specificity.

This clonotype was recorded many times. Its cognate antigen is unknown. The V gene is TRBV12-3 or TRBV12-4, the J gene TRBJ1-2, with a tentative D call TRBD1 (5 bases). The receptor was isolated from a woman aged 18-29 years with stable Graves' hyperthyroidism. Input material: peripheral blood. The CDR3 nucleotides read TGTGCCAGCAGTCCCCACAGGAGAAGCAACTATGGCTACACCTTC. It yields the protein CASSPHRRSNYGYTF.